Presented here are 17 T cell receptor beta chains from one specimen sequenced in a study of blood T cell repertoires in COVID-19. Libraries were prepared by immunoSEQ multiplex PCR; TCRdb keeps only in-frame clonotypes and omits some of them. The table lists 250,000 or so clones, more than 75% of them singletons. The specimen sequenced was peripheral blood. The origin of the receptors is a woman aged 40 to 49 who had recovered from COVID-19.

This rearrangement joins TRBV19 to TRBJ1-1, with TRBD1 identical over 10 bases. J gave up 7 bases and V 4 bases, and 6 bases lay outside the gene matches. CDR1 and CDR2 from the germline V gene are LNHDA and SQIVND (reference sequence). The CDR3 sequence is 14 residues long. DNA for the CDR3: TGTGCCAGTAGTAGGCGGGACAGGGGTAATGAAGCTTTCTTT. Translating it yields CASSRRDRGNEAFF.

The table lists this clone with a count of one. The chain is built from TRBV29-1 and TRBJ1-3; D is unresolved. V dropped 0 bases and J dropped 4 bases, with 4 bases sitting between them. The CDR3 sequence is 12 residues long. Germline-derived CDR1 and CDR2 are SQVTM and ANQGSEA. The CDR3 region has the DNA TGCAGCGTTGAAGAGAGGGGAAACACCATATATTTT. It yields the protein CSVEERGNTIYF.

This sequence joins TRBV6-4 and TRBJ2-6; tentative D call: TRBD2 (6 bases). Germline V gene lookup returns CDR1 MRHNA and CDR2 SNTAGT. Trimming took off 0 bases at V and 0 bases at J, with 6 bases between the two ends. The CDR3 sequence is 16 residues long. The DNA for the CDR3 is TGTGCCAGCAGTGACTCGGGGGGCTCTGGGGCCAACGTCCTGACTTTC. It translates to CASSDSGGSGANVLTF.

The CDR3 here is CASSILTQGGYGYTF. The CDR3 DNA reads as TGTGCCAGTAGTATCCTCACACAGGGGGGCTATGGCTACACCTTC. The genes are TRBV19 and TRBJ1-2, with 8 positions matching TRBD1. After removal of 3 bases from V and 4 bases from J, the junction contained 7 bases not matched to a gene. The length of the CDR3 is 15 residues. Germline CDR1 LNHDA, CDR2 SQIVND (reference sequence).

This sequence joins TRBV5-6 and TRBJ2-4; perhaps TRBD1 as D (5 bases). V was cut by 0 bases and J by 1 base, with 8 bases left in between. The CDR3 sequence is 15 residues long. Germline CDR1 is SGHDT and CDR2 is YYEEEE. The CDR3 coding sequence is TGTGCCAGCAGCTTGGTAGGGGTGGCCAAAAACATTCAGTACTTC. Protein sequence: CASSLVGVAKNIQYF.

The CDR3 nucleotides are TGTGCCAGCGGCTTTGGGGAGGGGGGCGTGAACACTGAAGCTTTCTTT. It specifies CASGFGEGGVNTEAFF. V is TRBV9 and J is TRBJ1-1, with a tentative D call TRBD1 (6 bases). Trimming pared 7 bases from V and 0 bases from J, leaving 19 bases between. CDR3 size: 16 residues. The germline V gene encodes CDR1 SGDLS and CDR2 YYNGEE.

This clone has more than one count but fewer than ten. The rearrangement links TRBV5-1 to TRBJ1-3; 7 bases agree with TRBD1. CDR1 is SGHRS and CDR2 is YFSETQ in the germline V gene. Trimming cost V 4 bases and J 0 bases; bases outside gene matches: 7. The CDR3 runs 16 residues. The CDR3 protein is CASSLLQGGSGNTIYF. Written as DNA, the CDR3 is TGCGCCAGCAGCCTCCTCCAGGGGGGCTCTGGAAACACCATATATTTT.

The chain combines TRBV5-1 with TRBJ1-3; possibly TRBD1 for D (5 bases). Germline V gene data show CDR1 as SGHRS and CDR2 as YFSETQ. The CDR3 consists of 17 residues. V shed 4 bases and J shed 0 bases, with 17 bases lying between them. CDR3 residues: CASSPVTWGSSGNTIYF. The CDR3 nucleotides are TGCGCCAGCAGCCCCGTGACCTGGGGCTCCTCTGGAAACACCATATATTTT.

Here the CDR3 DNA reads TGCAGAAGTTCGGGGGGGCTGAACACTGAAGCTTTCTTT. This encodes CRSSGGLNTEAFF. This sequence joins TRBV29-1 and TRBJ1-1, with D perhaps TRBD1 (6 bases). CDR3 size: 13 residues. Germline lookup yields CDR1 SQVTM and CDR2 ANQGSEA.

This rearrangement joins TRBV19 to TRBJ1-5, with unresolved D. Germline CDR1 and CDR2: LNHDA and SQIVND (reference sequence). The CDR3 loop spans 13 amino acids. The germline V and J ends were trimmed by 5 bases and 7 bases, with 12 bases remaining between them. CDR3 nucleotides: TGTGCCAGTAGTGTGGAGGGCTGGCAGCCCCAGCATTTT. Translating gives CASSVEGWQPQHF. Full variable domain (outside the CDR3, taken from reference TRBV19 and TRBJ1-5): DGGITQSPKYLFRKEGQNVTLSCEQNLNHDAMYWYRQDPGQGLRLIYYSQIVNDFQKGDIAEGYSVSREKKESFPLTVTSAQKNPTAFYLCASSVEGWQPQHFGDGTRLSIL.

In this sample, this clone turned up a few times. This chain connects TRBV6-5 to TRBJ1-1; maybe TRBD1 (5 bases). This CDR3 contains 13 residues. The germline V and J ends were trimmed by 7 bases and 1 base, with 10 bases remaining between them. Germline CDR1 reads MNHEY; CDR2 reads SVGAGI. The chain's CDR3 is CASTPGGNTEAFF. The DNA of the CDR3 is TGTGCCAGCACTCCGGGGGGGAACACTGAAGCTTTCTTT.

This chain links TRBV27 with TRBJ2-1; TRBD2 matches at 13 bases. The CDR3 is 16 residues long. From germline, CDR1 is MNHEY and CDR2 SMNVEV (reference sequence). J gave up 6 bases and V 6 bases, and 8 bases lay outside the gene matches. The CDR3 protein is CASSPLGTSGVNEQFF. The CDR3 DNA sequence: TGTGCCAGCAGCCCACTGGGGACTAGCGGGGTCAATGAGCAGTTCTTC.

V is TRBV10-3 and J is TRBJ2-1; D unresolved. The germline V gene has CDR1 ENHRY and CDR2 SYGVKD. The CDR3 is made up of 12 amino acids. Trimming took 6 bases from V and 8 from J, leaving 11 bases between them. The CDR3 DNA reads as TGTGCCATCAGCCCTCGGTACTATGAGCAGTTCTTC. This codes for CAISPRYYEQFF.

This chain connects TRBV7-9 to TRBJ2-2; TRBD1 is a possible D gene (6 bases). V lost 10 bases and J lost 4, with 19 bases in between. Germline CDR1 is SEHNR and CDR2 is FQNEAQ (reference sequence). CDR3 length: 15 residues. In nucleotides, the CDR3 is TGTGCCACCATGGGGCAGGGGCTTGGCACCGGGGAGCTGTTTTTT. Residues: CATMGQGLGTGELFF.

The CDR3 DNA follows: TGTGCCAGTAGCATCCAGGGGTCTGGGGCCAACGTCCTGACTTTC. Translated, it gives CASSIQGSGANVLTF. The chain has TRBV19 and TRBJ2-6, with D maybe TRBD1 (6 bases). This CDR3 is 15 amino acids long. Germline-derived CDR1 and CDR2 are LNHDA and SQIVND (reference sequence). Trimming removed 6 bases at V and 1 base at J, with 10 bases between.

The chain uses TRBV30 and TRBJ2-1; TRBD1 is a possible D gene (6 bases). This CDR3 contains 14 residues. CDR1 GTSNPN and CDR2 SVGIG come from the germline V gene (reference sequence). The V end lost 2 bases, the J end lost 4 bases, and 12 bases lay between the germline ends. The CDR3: CAWSRGIPYNEQFF. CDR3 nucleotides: TGTGCCTGGAGTAGGGGGATCCCGTACAATGAGCAGTTCTTC.

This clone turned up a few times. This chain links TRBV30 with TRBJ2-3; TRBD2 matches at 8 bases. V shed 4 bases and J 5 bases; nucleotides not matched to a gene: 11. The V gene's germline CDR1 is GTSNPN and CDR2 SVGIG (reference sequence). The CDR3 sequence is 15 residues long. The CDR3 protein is CAWTLLAGRKDTQYF. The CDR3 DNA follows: TGTGCCTGGACCCTCCTAGCGGGTAGGAAAGATACGCAGTATTTT.